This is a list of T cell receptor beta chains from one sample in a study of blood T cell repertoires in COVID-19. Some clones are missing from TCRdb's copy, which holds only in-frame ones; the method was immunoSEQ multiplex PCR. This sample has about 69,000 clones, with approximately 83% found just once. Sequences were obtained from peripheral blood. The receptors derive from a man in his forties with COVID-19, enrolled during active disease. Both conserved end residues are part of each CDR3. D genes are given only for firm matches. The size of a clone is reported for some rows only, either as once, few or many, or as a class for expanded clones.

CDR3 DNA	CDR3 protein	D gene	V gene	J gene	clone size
TGTGCCAGCACCCCCGGGCAGGGGATCTATAATTCACCCCTCCACTTT	CASTPGQGIYNSPLHF	NA	TRBV28	TRBJ1-6	NA
TGTGCCAGCAGTGAAGTCGGAGATACGCAGTATTTT	CASSEVGDTQYF	NA	TRBV6-1	TRBJ2-3	NA
TGTGCCAGCAGCCAGAGGCTAGCTCCCTACGAGCAGTACTTC	CASSQRLAPYEQYF	NA	TRBV3-1/TRBV3-2	TRBJ2-7	NA
TGTGCCAGCAGTGCTGACAGAGGTTCGGTCTCACCCCTCCACTTT	CASSADRGSVSPLHF	NA	TRBV2	TRBJ1-6	NA
TGTGCCAGTAGTATCATGGGCGGGGGGGTCCAAGAGACCCAGTACTTC	CASSIMGGGVQETQYF	TRBD2	TRBV19	TRBJ2-5	NA
TGCGCCAGCAGCCAATCACCGGGACTAGCGGTCGCGGAGCAGTTCTTC	CASSQSPGLAVAEQFF	TRBD2	TRBV4-1	TRBJ2-1	NA
TGCAGTGCTAGTTCGCACTCATTAGACACTGAAGCTTTCTTT	CSASSHSLDTEAFF	NA	TRBV20-1	TRBJ1-1	few
TGTGCCAGCAGCTTGGGGCATCGGAGAGGGAACTATGGCTACACCTTC	CASSLGHRRGNYGYTF	NA	TRBV5-6	TRBJ1-2	NA
TGTGCCAGCAGCCAACCACTAGCGGGGGTGGAGACCCAGTACTTC	CASSQPLAGVETQYF	TRBD2	TRBV6-6	TRBJ2-5	NA
TGTGCCAGCAGACGGACAGCGCGTAACTATGGCTACACCTTC	CASRRTARNYGYTF	NA	TRBV28	TRBJ1-2	NA
TGTGCCACCAGCACTACAGTTAAAGGCACTGAAGCTTTCTTT	CATSTTVKGTEAFF	NA	TRBV15	TRBJ1-1	NA
TGTGCCAGCTCACCAAGGACAGGGGACACCGGGGAGCTGTTTTTT	CASSPRTGDTGELFF	TRBD1	TRBV18	TRBJ2-2	NA
TGTGCCAGCACCCTAAGGGAGGGCAACGACCAGCCCCAGCATTTT	CASTLREGNDQPQHF	NA	TRBV9	TRBJ1-5	few
TGTGCCAGCAGGGGACAAACTAATTCACCCCTCCACTTT	CASRGQTNSPLHF	NA	TRBV6-4	TRBJ1-6	NA
TGTGCCAGCAGTGAAGCGCGGACAGGGTCCAGCAATCAGCCCCAGCATTTT	CASSEARTGSSNQPQHF	TRBD1	TRBV6-1	TRBJ1-5	NA
TGTGCAGAGGGACAGGGGATTACCGGGGAGCTGTTTTTT	CAEGQGITGELFF	TRBD1	TRBV6-5	TRBJ2-2	NA
TGTGCCAGCAGTCCTTACGGGGATCATGAGCAGTTCTTC	CASSPYGDHEQFF	NA	TRBV12-3/TRBV12-4	TRBJ2-1	NA
TGTGCCATCAGTCCGGCGGGACAGGGCAAAAACACTGAAGCTTTCTTT	CAISPAGQGKNTEAFF	TRBD1	TRBV10-3	TRBJ1-1	NA
TGTGCCAGCAGTTACTCGTCGGGGTTTGGAAACACCATATATTTT	CASSYSSGFGNTIYF	NA	TRBV6-2/TRBV6-3	TRBJ1-3	NA
TGCGCCAGCAGCCAAGAACAGTGGAACACCATATATTTT	CASSQEQWNTIYF	NA	TRBV4-1	TRBJ1-3	NA
TGTGCCGGCGGACAGGGACAAAGGAATCAGCCCCAGCATTTT	CAGGQGQRNQPQHF	TRBD1	TRBV28	TRBJ1-5	NA
TGTGCCAGCAGCTTAGTGGGCAGGGTGGATTCACCCCTCCACTTT	CASSLVGRVDSPLHF	NA	TRBV11-2	TRBJ1-6	NA
TGTGCCAGCAGTACAGGAGAAAGTGAAAAACTGTTTTTT	CASSTGESEKLFF	NA	TRBV2	TRBJ1-4	NA
TGTGCCAGCTCTCTCCTAGCGGGGGGAGACAATGAGCAGTTCTTC	CASSLLAGGDNEQFF	TRBD2	TRBV18	TRBJ2-1	NA